A single sample is the source of the 7 T cell receptor beta chains below, sequenced in a study of blood T cells in healthy people across ages. Alongside a J-beta primer mix, a sample-barcoded 5' primer served in a second PCR lasting about 7 to 11 cycles. TCRdb independently ran MiXCR on the 5' RACE reads; one entry per CDR3 protein. Of just over 800,000 distinct CDR3 sequences in the sample, around two thirds were seen once. What was sequenced was blood. These receptors were obtained from a man aged 30 to 39 in good health.

The table lists this clonotype with a few counts. The J gene is TRBJ1-1, the V gene TRBV25-1, with 8 bases that match TRBD1. This CDR3 comprises 13 residues. Losses at the gene ends were 6 bases for V and 5 bases for J; bases not matched to a gene: 5. Per the germline V gene, CDR1 is MGHDK and CDR2 is SYGVNS. As DNA, the CDR3 is TGTGCCAGCAGGCAGGGGGCTGGGACTGAAGCTTTCTTT. Translated, it gives CASRQGAGTEAFF.

The gene calls are TRBV7-8 and TRBJ2-5; 7 nucleotides line up with TRBD1. The CDR3 is 17 amino acids. CDR1 and CDR2 from the germline V gene are SGHVS and FQNEAQ. Germline trimming cut 3 bases from V and 5 bases from J; bases unmatched to any gene: 15. In DNA, the CDR3 is TGTGCCAGCAGCTTTTCGGTGGTGAGGGGGCTTTCGGAGACCCAGTACTTC. It translates to CASSFSVVRGLSETQYF.

The rearrangement uses TRBV20-1 and TRBJ2-4, with TRBD1 matching 10 bases. This CDR3 contains 18 residues. CDR1 is DFQATT, CDR2 SNEGSKA, per germline (reference sequence). J was trimmed by 0 bases and V by 3 bases; bases with no gene match: 11. CDR3 sequence: CSASPIPGQGTAKNIQYF. DNA of the CDR3: TGCAGTGCTAGTCCAATTCCGGGACAGGGGACAGCCAAAAACATTCAGTACTTC.

J is TRBJ2-5 and V is TRBV5-1; 9 nucleotides line up with TRBD2. Germline CDR1 is SGHRS and CDR2 is YFSETQ. The CDR3 is 17 amino acids. The J segment lost 5 bases and the V segment lost 4 bases, leaving 15 bases of the junction unmatched. The CDR3 DNA reads TGCGCCAGCAGCATTCCCCTAGGCGGGGGGGCTGGGGAGACCCAGTACTTC. Its translation is CASSIPLGGGAGETQYF.

CDR3 DNA sequence: TGCGCCAGCAGCCAAGCCGGGACACACTCCTACAATGAGCAGTTCTTC. This sequence encodes CASSQAGTHSYNEQFF. The rearrangement links TRBV4-3 to TRBJ2-1, with D perhaps matching TRBD1 (6 bases). CDR1 is LGHNA, CDR2 YSLEER, per germline. Trimming took off 1 base at V and 0 bases at J, with 10 bases between the two ends. The CDR3 consists of 16 residues.

This clonotype was counted a few times. The genes are TRBV20-1 and TRBJ2-5; 12 positions agree with TRBD2. The J call could be wrong; TRBJ2-7 is a better fit for the DNA end. The CDR3 covers 16 residues. From germline, CDR1 is DFQATT and CDR2 SNEGSKA (reference sequence). The CDR3 bases are TGCAGTGCTCCGCCCTGGACTAGCGGGGAACGGTACGAGCAGTACTTC. It translates to CSAPPWTSGERYEQYF.

This sequence joins TRBV28 and TRBJ1-2; D call uncertain. The CDR3 contains 15 residues. The ends were cut back, 3 bases at V and 7 bases at J, with 18 bases in the middle. Germline V gene sequence: CDR1 MDHEN, CDR2 SYDVKM. For the CDR3, the DNA is TGTGCCAGCAGTTTTCCGTCAGCCCTTCTGAGTGGCTACACCTTC. It encodes CASSFPSALLSGYTF.